Shown below are 16 T cell receptor beta chains from a single sample sequenced in a study of blood T cell repertoires in COVID-19. Assay: immunoSEQ multiplex PCR; the TCRdb copy retains only in-frame clones and omits some. This sample has roughly 200,000 clones, with 65% to 80% found just once. Sequenced material: peripheral blood. The receptors stem from a man aged 50-59 years who had recovered from COVID-19.

The CDR3, as DNA: TGTGCCAGCAGCTTGGTGGGACAGGCGAACTACGAGCAGTACTTC. Amino acid sequence: CASSLVGQANYEQYF. The V and J genes are TRBV5-4 and TRBJ2-7, with 8 bases that match TRBD1. J gave up 3 bases and V 0 bases, and 5 bases lay outside the gene matches. The germline gives CDR1 SGHNT, CDR2 YYREEE (reference sequence). This CDR3 contains 15 residues.

This sequence joins TRBV6-8 and TRBJ2-5; maybe TRBD2 (6 bases). The V gene's germline CDR1 is MNHGY and CDR2 SAAAGT. The CDR3 has 15 residues. Trimming shortened V by 6 bases and J by 3 bases, and 17 bases separated the two germline ends. The CDR3: CASRRGLPEEETQYF. CDR3 nucleotides: TGTGCCAGCAGACGCGGACTACCCGAAGAAGAGACCCAGTACTTC.

This clone was seen just once. The V and J genes are TRBV3-1 (or the pseudogene TRBV3-2) and TRBJ1-3; 8 positions agree with TRBD1. Germline lookup yields CDR1 LGHDT and CDR2 YNNKEL (reference sequence). The CDR3 is 19 residues long. With V trimmed by 2 bases and J by 0 bases, 12 bases remained unmatched. The CDR3 region is CASSQRPPGGQDSGNTIYF. The DNA for the CDR3 is TGTGCCAGCAGCCAACGACCACCGGGGGGACAGGACTCTGGAAACACCATATATTTT.

The chain carries TRBV6-2 or TRBV6-3 and TRBJ2-1, with unresolved D. This CDR3 region has 14 residues. Germline values: CDR1 MNHEY, CDR2 SVGEGT. Trimming stripped 2 bases from V and 4 bases from J, with 9 bases between. The CDR3 sequence: CASSYANRYNEQFF. CDR3 coding DNA: TGTGCCAGCAGTTACGCTAACAGATACAATGAGCAGTTCTTC.

The chain recombines TRBV24-1 with TRBJ1-5; D unresolved. This CDR3 region has 13 residues. Per the germline V gene, CDR1 is KGHDR and CDR2 is SFDVKD. Trimming removed 5 bases from V and 6 bases from J, with 10 bases in between. The CDR3 DNA reads as TGTGCCACCAGTGGCCCGGTCGGTCAGCCCCAGCATTTT. Protein: CATSGPVGQPQHF.

This rearrangement joins TRBV19 to TRBJ2-5, with 7 bases matching TRBD2. The trim removed 4 bases at V and 4 bases at J, leaving 9 bases unmatched. CDR1 and CDR2 (germline): LNHDA, SQIVND (reference sequence). This CDR3 contains 15 residues. The CDR3 protein is CASSNPRLAGETQYF. The CDR3 coding sequence is TGTGCCAGTAGTAACCCGCGACTAGCCGGAGAGACCCAGTACTTC. Based on the CDR3 plus reference TRBV19 and TRBJ2-5, the full variable domain is DGGITQSPKYLFRKEGQNVTLSCEQNLNHDAMYWYRQDPGQGLRLIYYSQIVNDFQKGDIAEGYSVSREKKESFPLTVTSAQKNPTAFYLCASSNPRLAGETQYFGPGTRLLVL.

This chain connects TRBV6-2 or TRBV6-3 to TRBJ2-2; TRBD2 matches at 10 bases. Looked up from germline, CDR1 is MNHEY and CDR2 is SVGEGT. The CDR3 has 17 residues. Trimming cost V 7 bases and J 5 bases; bases outside gene matches: 13. The CDR3 loop reads CASTPASGGPRTGELFF. CDR3 bases: TGTGCCAGCACCCCGGCTAGCGGGGGCCCGAGGACCGGGGAGCTGTTTTTT.

This clone was detected once. The genes are TRBV7-9 and TRBJ2-2; no reliable D call. V lost 5 bases and J 7 bases, leaving 11 bases between the germline ends. This CDR3 region has 13 residues. From germline, CDR1 is SEHNR and CDR2 FQNEAQ (reference sequence). The CDR3 sequence is CASSPWRGGELFF. The CDR3 DNA follows: TGTGCCAGCAGCCCGTGGAGAGGCGGGGAGCTGTTTTTT.

This clone was observed a handful of times. The CDR3 sequence: CASSYHGSGQGYEQFF. The CDR3 DNA sequence: TGTGCCAGCAGTTACCACGGTTCGGGACAGGGTTATGAGCAGTTCTTC. This chain joins TRBV6-5 and TRBJ2-1, with TRBD1 matching over 9 bases. V shed 2 bases, J shed 8 bases, and the junction held 10 bases outside the gene matches. The CDR3 has 16 residues. Per the germline V gene, CDR1 is MNHEY and CDR2 is SVGAGI.

The genes are TRBV18 and TRBJ2-3; the match to TRBD1 covers 7 bases. Germline CDR1 and CDR2: KGHSH and LQKENI. V trimming: 3 bases; J trimming: 2 bases; junction bases outside the gene matches: 5. The CDR3 is 15 residues long. The CDR3 here is CASSPRQGNTDTQYF. CDR3 DNA: TGTGCCAGCTCACCCAGACAGGGAAACACAGATACGCAGTATTTT.

The chain is built from TRBV28 and TRBJ2-5; TRBD2 matches 7 bases. V lost 3 bases, J lost 4 bases, and 8 bases stayed unmatched. The germline gives CDR1 MDHEN, CDR2 SYDVKM. The CDR3 extends over 15 amino acids. For the CDR3, the DNA is TGTGCCAGCAGTTTTGCGCAGGGAGGGTTAGAGACCCAGTACTTC. Translation: CASSFAQGGLETQYF.

V and J are TRBV7-2 and TRBJ2-3; 12 nucleotides agree with TRBD2. The trim removed 5 bases at V and 2 bases at J, leaving 5 bases unmatched. The CDR3 is 16 residues long. Germline V lookup: CDR1 SGHTA, CDR2 FQGNSA. The CDR3 DNA follows: TGTGCCAGCAGCCCACGGACTAGCGGGACCACAGATACGCAGTATTTT. It encodes CASSPRTSGTTDTQYF.

The J gene is TRBJ2-5, the V gene TRBV5-1; TRBD1 agrees at 9 bases. CDR1 and CDR2 (germline): SGHRS, YFSETQ. The CDR3 consists of 17 residues. Trimming at V came to 0 bases and at J to 4 bases, leaving 10 bases not matched to a gene. The chain's CDR3 is CASSLVGGQGVGETQYF. CDR3 DNA sequence: TGCGCCAGCAGCTTGGTTGGGGGACAGGGTGTAGGAGAGACCCAGTACTTC.

The count of this clone is one. The V gene is TRBV19, the J gene TRBJ2-4; 12 bases align to TRBD2. The germline gives CDR1 LNHDA, CDR2 SQIVND (reference sequence). The V and J ends lost 5 bases and 8 bases, in that order; junction bases with no gene match: 22. The CDR3 has 20 residues. The CDR3: CASSPRTATSGRMLRDIQYF. The DNA of the CDR3 is TGTGCCAGTAGTCCACGGACAGCGACTAGCGGGAGAATGCTGAGGGACATTCAGTACTTC.

This rearrangement joins TRBV6-5 to TRBJ2-7; possibly TRBD2 for D (6 bases). This CDR3 spans 15 amino acids. Trimming pared 0 bases from V and 2 bases from J, leaving 11 bases between. Germline V gene sequence: CDR1 MNHEY, CDR2 SVGAGI. The CDR3 sequence: CASSYSSGGAYEQYF. CDR3 DNA sequence: TGTGCCAGCAGTTACTCGAGTGGCGGGGCCTACGAGCAGTACTTC.

The chain links TRBV19 to TRBJ1-4; 8 positions agree with TRBD1. CDR3 length: 14 amino acids. Germline lookup yields CDR1 LNHDA and CDR2 SQIVND (reference sequence). Trimming cost V 5 bases and J 8 bases; bases outside gene matches: 7. CDR3 bases: TGTGCCAGTAGTGGGGCAGGGGGCGCGGAAAAACTGTTTTTT. Its protein product is CASSGAGGAEKLFF.